Presented here are 10 T cell receptor beta chains from one specimen sequenced in a study of Ad26.COV2.S vaccination and SARS-CoV-2 variants. Using immunoSEQ multiplex PCR, the repertoire was profiled, and TCRdb retains in-frame clones only, with some absent. The table has around 370,000 clones, 92% seen once. Sample: peripheral blood, taken after recovery from COVID-19. The receptors shown here come from a human donor who had recovered from COVID-19.

V and J are TRBV5-1 and TRBJ1-5, with D uncertain. Trimming pared 0 bases from V and 3 bases from J, leaving 7 bases between. Germline assignment: CDR1 SGHRS and CDR2 YFSETQ. The CDR3 is 14 residues long. The DNA of the CDR3 is TGCGCCAGCAGCTTGGTAGGGTCCAATCAGCCCCAGCATTTT. As protein: CASSLVGSNQPQHF. The full variable domain, in which reference TRBV5-1 and TRBJ1-5 provide the parts outside the CDR3, is KAGVTQTPRYLIKTRGQQVTLSCSPISGHRSVSWYQQTPGQGLQFLFEYFSETQRNKGNFPGRFSGRQFSNSRSEMNVSTLELGDSALYLCASSLVGSNQPQHFGDGTRLSIL.

The rearrangement uses TRBV6-6 and TRBJ2-4; D is uncertain. The germline V gene has CDR1 MNHNY and CDR2 SVGAGI (reference sequence). CDR3 length: 15 amino acids. V was cut by 6 bases and J by 0 bases, with 12 bases left in between. The CDR3 loop reads CASSPAALAKNIQYF. The CDR3 DNA follows: TGTGCCAGCAGCCCGGCGGCCTTAGCCAAAAACATTCAGTACTTC.

V gene TRBV6-1 combines with J gene TRBJ2-7; 7 bases agree with TRBD1. The trim removed 3 bases at V and 2 bases at J, leaving 4 bases unmatched. The length of the CDR3 is 14 residues. Germline assignment: CDR1 MNHNS and CDR2 SASEGT. In nucleotides, the CDR3 is TGTGCCAGCAGTGAGGGACAGACCCCCTACGAGCAGTACTTC. Its translation is CASSEGQTPYEQYF.

This clone was counted once. The chain is built from TRBV4-2 and TRBJ1-1; 9 bases agree with TRBD1. V shed 1 base and J 5 bases; nucleotides not matched to a gene: 2. The CDR3 runs to 14 residues. Germline V gene sequence: CDR1 LGHNA, CDR2 YNFKEQ. CDR3 amino acids: CASSQVDRGTEAFF. The CDR3 DNA follows: TGTGCCAGCAGCCAAGTCGACAGGGGGACTGAAGCTTTCTTT.

The chain uses TRBV10-3 and TRBJ2-7; D remains ambiguous. The V end lost 7 bases, the J end lost 7 bases, and 14 bases lay between the germline ends. Germline CDR1 reads ENHRY; CDR2 reads SYGVKD. This CDR3 has 12 amino acids. This CDR3 is CAITTPDREQYF. The CDR3 coding sequence is TGTGCCATCACCACACCCGACCGGGAGCAGTACTTC.

This chain links TRBV27 with TRBJ1-3, with D possibly matching TRBD1 (6 bases). The V and J ends lost 3 bases and 3 bases respectively, with 9 bases between them. CDR3 length equals 14 residues. CDR1 is MNHEY, CDR2 SMNVEV, per germline (reference sequence). The CDR3 loop reads CASSLGGLGNTIYF. As DNA, the CDR3 is TGTGCCAGCAGTTTGGGGGGGCTTGGAAACACCATATATTTT.

The chain couples TRBV19 to TRBJ1-6; tentative D call: TRBD1 (6 bases). Deletions cut 7 bases from V and 7 bases from J, with 14 bases between. The CDR3 loop spans 14 amino acids. CDR1 LNHDA and CDR2 SQIVND come from the germline V gene (reference sequence). CDR3 in DNA: TGTGCCAGTACCCCTGACAGGTGGAATTCACCCCTCCACTTT. Its protein product is CASTPDRWNSPLHF.

The chain couples TRBV9 to TRBJ2-3; a weak D match, TRBD2 (6 bases). Between the trimmed V and J ends, which lost 2 bases and 1 base, there was a span of 14 bases. The CDR3 spans 16 residues. Germline V gives CDR1 SGDLS, CDR2 YYNGEE. Written as DNA, the CDR3 is TGTGCCAGCAGCGTGGGACTTGGAATGGGCACAGATACGCAGTATTTT. Translation gives CASSVGLGMGTDTQYF.

The V gene is TRBV15, the J gene TRBJ2-3; D might be TRBD2 (5 bases). This CDR3 is built from 16 residues. Germline V CDR1 and CDR2: LNHNV, YYDKDF (reference sequence). V lost 1 base and J 3 bases, leaving 14 bases between the germline ends. The CDR3 region has the DNA TGTGCCACCAGCAGAGCGGGGAAAGAGGGTACAGATACGCAGTATTTT. As protein: CATSRAGKEGTDTQYF. Looking up the rest from reference TRBV15 and TRBJ2-3 gives the full variable domain: DAMVIQNPRYQVTQFGKPVTLSCSQTLNHNVMYWYQQKSSQAPKLLFHYYDKDFNNEADTPDNFQSRRPNTSFCFLDIRSPGLGDTAMYLCATSRAGKEGTDTQYFGPGTRLTVL.

The V and J genes are TRBV5-1 and TRBJ1-2; TRBD1 matches 9 bases. J lost 3 bases, V lost 0 bases, and 6 bases had no gene match. From germline, CDR1 is SGHRS and CDR2 YFSETQ. CDR3 size: 16 residues. CDR3 sequence reads: CASSLAGTGRDYGYTF. CDR3 DNA: TGCGCCAGCAGCTTGGCCGGGACAGGGAGGGACTATGGCTACACCTTC.